This record covers a single T cell receptor beta chain. Its antigen is currently unknown. This sample was included in a study of cytomegalovirus exposure and HLA in healthy donors. Regarding the study as a whole: There were over 150 TCR beta chains listed as cytomegalovirus-associated.

The V end was cut by 0 bases, the J end by 5 bases, with 9 bases between. CDR1 and CDR2 from the germline V gene are SGHNT and YYREEE (reference sequence). The CDR3 is 14 residues long. Profiled with immunoSEQ multiplex PCR; TCRdb holds only in-frame clones, not every one. The sample lists about 240,000 clones, 80% to 90% seen once, with 2.5% to 3% in the top ten. This sequence joins TRBV5-4 and TRBJ2-1; perhaps TRBD1 as D (5 bases). This clonotype originated in a man in his late teens or twenties in good health and CMV-seronegative. Input material: PBMCs. CDR3 amino acids: CASSLAGSHNEQFF. The CDR3 nucleotides read TGTGCCAGCAGCTTGGCAGGGTCCCACAATGAGCAGTTCTTC.